The following is a T cell receptor beta chain sequence with its context. The antigen remains undetermined. Trimming removed 5 bases at V and 5 bases at J, with 19 bases between. CDR1 is MNHEY and CDR2 is SMNVEV in the germline V gene (reference sequence). The CDR3 has 15 residues. The entry originates in a study of OX40 agonist ivuxolimab in advanced cancers. Study context: Recorded diagnoses for dose-escalation patients were hepatocellular carcinoma, melanoma, renal cell or head and neck cancer. Findings of the study overall: Low normalized T-cell clonal expansion also characterized some of the nonresponders.

At baseline, cycle 4 day 1, and cycle 7 day 1, blood was sampled. Profiling relied on immunoSEQ multiplex PCR, and the TCRdb table lists in-frame clones only, not all of them. The table includes more than 40,000 clones, roughly 90% detected once. The source is an adult with an advanced solid tumor such as melanoma, head and neck, liver or kidney cancer. The material was CD4+ or CD8+ T cells sorted from blood, obtained in a trial of the OX40 agonist ivuxolimab. The chain combines TRBV27 with TRBJ2-7, with D perhaps TRBD1 (6 bases). CDR3 coding DNA: TGTGCCAGCAGTCTAAACCCCACAGGGCCGCACGAGCAGTACTTC. Translated: CASSLNPTGPHEQYF.